These 3 T cell receptor beta chains came from one sample sequenced in a study of shared clonotypes between healthy human individuals. Assay used: immunoSEQ multiplex PCR; TCRdb lists only in-frame clones, some missing. The sample shows 2 million to 2.5 million clones, over 85% of them seen only once. Source material: naive CD4+ T cells from PBMCs. Subset meaning: CD45RA+ positively selected. The receptors come from a man between 18 and 29 years old in good health. Some clones in this sample may be carry-over from other donors' samples.

The chain employs TRBV2 and TRBJ2-5, with 9 positions matching TRBD1. The CDR3 has 14 amino acids. V dropped 7 bases and J dropped 5; count of bases not matched to a gene: 8. Germline V gives CDR1 SNHLY, CDR2 FYNNEI. The chain's CDR3 is CASTEDRGGETQYF. The CDR3 nucleotides read TGTGCCAGCACAGAGGACAGGGGCGGTGAGACCCAGTACTTC. Looking up the rest from reference TRBV2 and TRBJ2-5 gives the full variable domain: EPEVTQTPSHQVTQMGQEVILRCVPISNHLYFYWYRQILGQKVEFLVSFYNNEISEKSEIFDDQFSVERPDGSNFTLKIRSTKLEDSAMYFCASTEDRGGETQYFGPGTRLLVL.

The chain uses TRBV18 and TRBJ2-3, with 8 bases that match TRBD1. After removal of 8 bases from V and 6 bases from J, the junction contained 13 bases not matched to a gene. This CDR3 spans 15 amino acids. Germline lookup yields CDR1 KGHSH and CDR2 LQKENI. CDR3 DNA sequence: TGTGCCAGCGTGGACAGGGAAGGGAGGACTGATACGCAGTATTTT. This encodes CASVDREGRTDTQYF.

The chain has TRBV2 and TRBJ2-7; maybe TRBD1 (6 bases). CDR3 size: 13 residues. Germline loops: CDR1 SNHLY, CDR2 FYNNEI. The ends were cut back, 8 bases at V and 3 bases at J, with 14 bases in the middle. DNA for the CDR3: TGTGCCAGCGGTAAGGCCAGGGGCTACGAGCAGTACTTC. Translating it yields CASGKARGYEQYF.